The 22 T cell receptor beta chains given below trace back to one sample, sequenced in a study of T-cell reconstitution after alpha-beta-depleted transplantation in children. The library targeted TCRbeta and was prepared with unique molecular identifiers. Each CDR3 protein gets one entry after TCRdb re-called the PCR reads with MiXCR. Found here are 300,000 to 400,000 distinct CDR3 sequences, about 17% of them singletons; the top ten hold roughly 40%. The source material was PBMCs, mostly from graft donor cells, sampled 360 days after TCRalphabeta/CD19-depleted stem cell transplant. These receptor sequences come from a male patient under 10 years old who had a stem cell transplant for acute lymphoblastic leukemia, so the T cells may come from the graft donor.

The chain links TRBV7-2 to TRBJ2-7, with 11 bases that match TRBD2. The length of the CDR3 is 16 residues. Trimming took 1 base from V and 3 from J; bases not matched to a gene: 5. In germline, CDR1 is SGHTA, CDR2 FQGNSA. The CDR3 region has the DNA TGTGCCAGCAGCTTAGGGCGGACTAGCGGGTTCTACGAGCAGTACTTC. It encodes CASSLGRTSGFYEQYF.

This chain uses TRBV5-1 with TRBJ1-2, with a tentative D call TRBD1 (5 bases). V lost 2 bases, J lost 8 bases, and 19 bases lay in between. CDR1 and CDR2 (germline): SGHRS, YFSETQ. CDR3 length: 15 residues. CDR3 in amino acids: CASSFQGDVARGYTF. The CDR3 bases are TGCGCCAGCAGCTTCCAGGGAGATGTAGCGCGCGGCTACACCTTC. Using reference TRBV5-1 and TRBJ1-2 for the parts outside the CDR3, the full variable domain is KAGVTQTPRYLIKTRGQQVTLSCSPISGHRSVSWYQQTPGQGLQFLFEYFSETQRNKGNFPGRFSGRQFSNSRSEMNVSTLELGDSALYLCASSFQGDVARGYTFGSGTRLTVV.

This clonotype was observed many times. This chain links TRBV9 with TRBJ2-3; TRBD2 aligns across 9 bases. CDR3 size: 15 residues. J was trimmed by 2 bases and V by 0 bases; bases with no gene match: 1. Germline V gene lookup returns CDR1 SGDLS and CDR2 YYNGEE. The CDR3 loop is CASSVGTSATDTQYF. The CDR3 region has the DNA TGTGCCAGCAGCGTAGGGACTAGCGCCACAGATACGCAGTATTTT.

This clonotype was counted a few times. The chain links TRBV6-5 to TRBJ2-3; TRBD2 aligns across 7 bases. V was clipped by 2 bases and J by 4 bases; unmatched bases: 6. Germline V gene sequence: CDR1 MNHEY, CDR2 SVGAGI. The CDR3 loop spans 15 amino acids. The CDR3 region has the DNA TGTGCCAGCAGTTACGGGGGGGGTAACGCAGATACGCAGTATTTT. Protein sequence: CASSYGGGNADTQYF.

J is TRBJ2-5 and V is TRBV2; D tentatively reads TRBD1 or TRBD2 (6 bases each). This CDR3 is built from 17 residues. Germline-derived CDR1 and CDR2 are SNHLY and FYNNEI. V lost 6 bases, J lost 4 bases, and 24 bases lay in between. CDR3 loop: CASRNPRRGTSRETQYF. CDR3 DNA: TGTGCCAGCAGAAACCCCCGGCGCGGGACATCTCGAGAGACCCAGTACTTC.

This clonotype was seen more than once but under ten times. The chain uses TRBV9 and TRBJ2-7, with TRBD1 matching over 10 bases. Germline loops: CDR1 SGDLS, CDR2 YYNGEE. V shed 1 base, J shed 6 bases, and the junction held 10 bases outside the gene matches. The CDR3 has 16 amino acids. The CDR3, as DNA: TGTGCCAGCAGCGTATCCGGGACAGGGGTTTCCGGCGAGCAGTACTTC. Translation: CASSVSGTGVSGEQYF.

The rearrangement joins TRBV5-1 to TRBJ1-1; D perhaps matches TRBD1 (6 bases). The CDR3 has 14 amino acids. Germline lookup yields CDR1 SGHRS and CDR2 YFSETQ. V was clipped by 4 bases and J by 2 bases, with 12 bases between them. The CDR3: CASSLGQPNTEAFF. In nucleotides, the CDR3 is TGCGCCAGCAGCCTAGGACAGCCTAACACTGAAGCTTTCTTT.

The sample holds a few counts of this clonotype. CDR3 DNA sequence: TGTGCCAGCAGCTTGAGTTCTGGTGAGCAGTTCTTC. It specifies CASSLSSGEQFF. The rearrangement joins TRBV7-3 to TRBJ2-1, with D hard to call. The CDR3 loop spans 12 amino acids. The V gene's germline CDR1 is SGHTA and CDR2 FQGTGA. V was shortened by 3 bases and J by 9 bases, with 9 bases between the two germline ends.

V usage is TRBV6-1 and J usage is TRBJ2-1; 9 bases are shared with TRBD2. The trim removed 5 bases at V and 5 bases at J, leaving 1 base unmatched. The CDR3 extends over 13 amino acids. Germline CDR1 and CDR2: MNHNS and SASEGT. This CDR3 reads CASSRLADNEQFF. CDR3 coding DNA: TGTGCCAGCAGTAGACTAGCGGACAATGAGCAGTTCTTC.

This clonotype was observed many times. V and J are TRBV5-1 and TRBJ2-3; D perhaps matches TRBD2 (5 bases). This CDR3 has 16 residues. Germline V gives CDR1 SGHRS, CDR2 YFSETQ. Trimming left V 3 bases short and J 2 bases short, with 16 bases between. Here the CDR3 DNA reads TGCGCCAGCAGCTCCCGGACTGGGATTTTCACAGATACGCAGTATTTT. Its translation: CASSSRTGIFTDTQYF.

The chain uses TRBV20-1 and TRBJ2-1; 15 bases align to TRBD2. Trimming at V came to 3 bases and at J to 8 bases, leaving 5 bases not matched to a gene. The CDR3 is 15 residues long. Germline V lookup: CDR1 DFQATT, CDR2 SNEGSKA (reference sequence). This CDR3 reads CSARGLAGGSDEQFF. The DNA of the CDR3 is TGCAGTGCTAGGGGACTAGCGGGAGGTTCGGATGAGCAGTTCTTC.

Only a few counts were recorded for this clonotype. DNA of the CDR3: TGTGCCAGCAGCTTAGCTGCGGGAGAACAAGAGACCCAGTACTTC. This sequence encodes CASSLAAGEQETQYF. The chain links TRBV7-3 to TRBJ2-5; the match to TRBD2 covers 7 bases. Germline lookup yields CDR1 SGHTA and CDR2 FQGTGA. V shed 2 bases and J 2 bases; nucleotides not matched to a gene: 5. The CDR3 is made up of 15 amino acids. Combining the CDR3 with reference TRBV7-3 and TRBJ2-5 gives the whole variable domain GAGVSQTPSNKVTEKGKYVELRCDPISGHTALYWYRQSLGQGPEFLIYFQGTGAADDSGLPNDRFFAVRPEGSVSTLKIQRTERGDSAVYLCASSLAAGEQETQYFGPGTRLLVL.

This clonotype appeared a few times. J is TRBJ2-1 and V is TRBV13; 10 bases align to TRBD1. Germline V lookup: CDR1 PRHDT, CDR2 FYEKMQ (reference sequence). The CDR3 extends over 15 amino acids. V lost 4 bases to trimming and J lost 8 bases; unmatched junction nucleotides: 8. The CDR3 region has the DNA TGTGCCAGCAGCTGGGGGGGACAGGGGAGGGATGAGCAGTTCTTC. Translating gives CASSWGGQGRDEQFF.

This rearrangement joins TRBV24-1 to TRBJ2-2; D gene uncertain. The CDR3 consists of 13 residues. Germline V gene lookup returns CDR1 KGHDR and CDR2 SFDVKD. Trimming took off 3 bases at V and 5 bases at J, with 6 bases between the two ends. This chain's CDR3 is CATSDNLTGELFF. The CDR3 coding sequence is TGTGCCACCAGTGATAACCTAACCGGGGAGCTGTTTTTT.

There are a few counts of this clonotype. The CDR3 region is CASSSTSKGSYNEQFF. CDR3 DNA: TGTGCCAGCAGCTCGACTAGTAAAGGCTCCTACAATGAGCAGTTCTTC. V gene TRBV7-3 combines with J gene TRBJ2-1; TRBD2 is a possible D gene (6 bases). Germline CDR1 is SGHTA and CDR2 is FQGTGA. This CDR3 spans 16 amino acids. The V end lost 4 bases, the J end lost 0 bases, and 13 bases lay between the germline ends.

The chain uses TRBV25-1 and TRBJ2-7, with 10 positions matching TRBD2. The CDR3 length is 15 residues. Germline V gives CDR1 MGHDK, CDR2 SYGVNS. Germline trimming cut 4 bases from V and 4 bases from J; bases unmatched to any gene: 7. CDR3 bases: TGTGCCAGCAGTGCAGTTGGACTAGCGGAATACGAGCAGTACTTC. This translates into CASSAVGLAEYEQYF.

V gene TRBV4-2 combines with J gene TRBJ2-6; D gene ambiguous. The CDR3 has 16 residues. Between the trimmed V and J ends, which lost 4 bases and 4 bases, there was a span of 14 bases. Germline assignment: CDR1 LGHNA and CDR2 YNFKEQ. The CDR3, as DNA: TGTGCCAGCAGCCCCGACGAAGGGTCAGGGGCCAACGTCCTGACTTTC. Translating gives CASSPDEGSGANVLTF.

This clonotype turned up a few times. The chain recombines TRBV4-3 with TRBJ1-1, with a possible D match to TRBD1 (5 bases). V lost 1 base and J 5 bases, leaving 14 bases between the germline ends. The CDR3 contains 15 residues. Per the germline V gene, CDR1 is LGHNA and CDR2 is YSLEER. The CDR3 region has the DNA TGCGCCAGCAGCCAAGCTCTCCGGCCAGGGACTGAAGCTTTCTTT. Translating it yields CASSQALRPGTEAFF.

Points on this clonotype: Here the CDR3 omits its conserved ending phenylalanine or tryptophan, so a read error is the likely source. The chain combines TRBV12-3 or TRBV12-4 with TRBJ1-4, with D possibly TRBD1 on 6 matching bases. The CDR3 is 15 residues long. V was clipped by 1 base and J by 7 bases, with 13 bases between them. CDR3: CASSLGGGPSEKLFY. The CDR3 nucleotides read TGTGCCAGCAGTTTAGGTGGGGGGCCGAGTGAAAAACTGTTTTAT.

This clonotype was seen many times. V gene TRBV4-2 combines with J gene TRBJ2-6, with D perhaps assigned TRBD1 or TRBD2 (5 bases each). The germline V and J ends were trimmed by 1 base and 1 base, with 20 bases remaining between them. CDR3 length: 20 residues. Germline assignment: CDR1 LGHNA and CDR2 YNFKEQ. CDR3 coding DNA: TGTGCCAGCAGCCAAGGGGATCGGGGCCCAGAGAATTCTGGGGCCAACGTCCTGACTTTC. Its translation is CASSQGDRGPENSGANVLTF.

The chain uses TRBV7-9 and TRBJ2-7, with 8 bases aligning to TRBD1. Losses at the gene ends were 5 bases for V and 2 bases for J; bases not matched to a gene: 8. Per the germline V gene, CDR1 is SEHNR and CDR2 is FQNEAQ (reference sequence). The CDR3 covers 15 residues. The CDR3 region has the DNA TGTGCCAGCAGCCGAATGGACAGGGCGGCCTACGAGCAGTACTTC. This codes for CASSRMDRAAYEQYF.

CDR3 coding DNA: TGCGCCAGCAGCCAAGTATTAGGCCCAGAGCAGTTCTTC. Translating it yields CASSQVLGPEQFF. The rearrangement uses TRBV4-1 and TRBJ2-1, with D unclear. The V end lost 1 base, the J end lost 10 bases, and 11 bases lay between the germline ends. The CDR3 is 13 amino acids. Looked up from germline, CDR1 is MGHRA and CDR2 is YSYEKL.